This T cell receptor (beta chain) stems from a study of T cell repertoires in ileal Crohn's disease. Study overall: Patients had a median approximately 7.5-year disease duration, and around 35% were active smokers.

Patients were adults with ileal or ileocolonic Crohn's disease needing resection. A few counts support this clone. Data came from immunoSEQ multiplex PCR; TCRdb stores just in-frame clones and leaves some out. The repertoire consists of about 14,000 clones, with 80% to 85% occurring once and the leading ten covering roughly 6.3%. V was trimmed by 11 bases and J by 3 bases, leaving 20 bases between them. The length of the CDR3 is 15 residues. V usage is TRBV23-1 and J usage is TRBJ2-4, with D perhaps matching TRBD2 (6 bases). Being an ORF, TRBV23-1 has a function that is uncertain. This clonotype was sampled from an adult with Crohn's disease. The specimen was ileal tissue. Here the CDR3 reads CARIPGDGGKNIQYF. The CDR3, as DNA: TGCGCCCGTATCCCGGGGGATGGGGGCAAAAACATTCAGTACTTC.